The 8 T cell receptor beta chains in this list originate from one sample, sequenced in a study of OX40 agonist ivuxolimab in advanced cancers. The table came from immunoSEQ multiplex PCR; TCRdb's copy has only in-frame clones and leaves some out. Here the sample spans approximately 74,000 clones, nearly 90% being singletons. The sequences come from CD4+ or CD8+ T cells sorted from blood, collected in a trial of the OX40 agonist ivuxolimab. Source of these receptors: an adult with an advanced solid tumor such as melanoma, head and neck, liver or kidney cancer.

V is TRBV7-8 and J is TRBJ2-1; no clear D gene. CDR3 size: 15 residues. V was trimmed by 1 base and J by 0 bases, leaving 7 bases between them. Germline CDR1 and CDR2: SGHVS and FQNEAQ. The CDR3 nucleotides are TGTGCCAGCAGCTTAGTCCCGGGCTCCTACAATGAGCAGTTCTTC. Translating gives CASSLVPGSYNEQFF.

This clone was picked up a small number of times. The chain combines TRBV28 with TRBJ2-7; D tentatively reads TRBD1 or TRBD2 (5 bases each). Germline V CDR1 and CDR2: MDHEN, SYDVKM. V lost 2 bases and J 0 bases, leaving 14 bases between the germline ends. CDR3 length: 16 residues. The CDR3 spells CASSLIVGESSYEQYF. CDR3 nucleotides: TGTGCCAGCAGTTTAATTGTGGGGGAGAGCTCCTACGAGCAGTACTTC.

The rearrangement joins TRBV5-6 to TRBJ2-7; D unresolved. Germline values: CDR1 SGHDT, CDR2 YYEEEE. This CDR3 spans 14 amino acids. Trimming pared 5 bases from V and 1 base from J, leaving 13 bases between. The CDR3 nucleotides read TGTGCCAGCAGTATCCTGGATCGTTCCTACGAGCAGTACTTC. Protein: CASSILDRSYEQYF.

The chain carries TRBV29-1 and TRBJ1-1, with TRBD1 identical over 11 bases. Losses at the gene ends were 7 bases for V and 4 bases for J; bases not matched to a gene: 8. Germline assignment: CDR1 SQVTM and CDR2 ANQGSEA. The CDR3 runs to 14 residues. The chain's CDR3 is CSGIRDRGATEAFF. For the CDR3, the DNA is TGCAGCGGAATCCGGGACAGGGGGGCCACTGAAGCTTTCTTT.

V gene TRBV18 combines with J gene TRBJ1-4; D may be TRBD1 (5 bases). The germline V gene has CDR1 KGHSH and CDR2 LQKENI. The CDR3 spans 13 residues. V gave up 10 bases and J gave up 8 bases, with 17 bases separating them. CDR3 nucleotide sequence: TGTGCCACCTCCGGGGGGGTCGACGAAAAACTGTTTTTT. Encoded protein: CATSGGVDEKLFF.

This chain links TRBV7-9 with TRBJ2-7; 7 nucleotides line up with TRBD2. V was clipped by 5 bases and J by 2 bases; unmatched bases: 9. Germline CDR1 reads SEHNR; CDR2 reads FQNEAQ (reference sequence). The CDR3 loop spans 15 amino acids. In nucleotides, the CDR3 is TGTGCCAGCAGCCAGGGACTACTTGACGCCTACGAGCAGTACTTC. Protein sequence: CASSQGLLDAYEQYF.

The chain employs TRBV28 and TRBJ1-5; 9 bases agree with TRBD1. V shed 6 bases, J shed 3 bases, and the junction held 9 bases outside the gene matches. This CDR3 has 16 residues. CDR1 MDHEN and CDR2 SYDVKM come from the germline V gene. Written as DNA, the CDR3 is TGTGCCAGCAGGGCCGGGACAGGGAGCTACAATCAGCCCCAGCATTTT. It translates to CASRAGTGSYNQPQHF.

The chain carries TRBV28 and TRBJ1-5; 9 nucleotides match TRBD1. The V and J ends lost 6 bases and 6 bases, in that order; junction bases with no gene match: 9. The CDR3 spans 15 residues. CDR1 MDHEN and CDR2 SYDVKM come from the germline V gene. In DNA form, the CDR3 reads TGTGCCAGCAGCCGCCGGGACAGGGATTTTCAGCCCCAGCATTTT. This codes for CASSRRDRDFQPQHF.